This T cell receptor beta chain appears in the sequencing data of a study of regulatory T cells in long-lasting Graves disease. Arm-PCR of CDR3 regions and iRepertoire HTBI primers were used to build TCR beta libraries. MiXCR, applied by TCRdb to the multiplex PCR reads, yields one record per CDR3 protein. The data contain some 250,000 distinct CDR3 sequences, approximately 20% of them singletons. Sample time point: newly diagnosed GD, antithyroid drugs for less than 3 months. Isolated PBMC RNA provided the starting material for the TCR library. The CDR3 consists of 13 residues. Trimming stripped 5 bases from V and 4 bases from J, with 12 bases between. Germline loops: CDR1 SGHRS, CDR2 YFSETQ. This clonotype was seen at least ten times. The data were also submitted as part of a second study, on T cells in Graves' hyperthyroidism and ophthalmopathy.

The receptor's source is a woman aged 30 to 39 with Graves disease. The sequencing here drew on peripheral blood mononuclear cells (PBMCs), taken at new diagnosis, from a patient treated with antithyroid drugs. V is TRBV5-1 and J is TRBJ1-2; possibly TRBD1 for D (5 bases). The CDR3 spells CASRTTVGYGYTF. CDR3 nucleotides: TGCGCCAGCAGGACGACAGTCGGCTATGGCTACACCTTC.